The entry that follows covers one T cell receptor beta chain sequence. Its cognate antigen has yet to be identified. No much larger clonotype is one base removed from it; base qualities were not supplied. Library preparation was by the immunoSEQ multiplex PCR assay. In most patients, genomic DNA was isolated using the Qiagen DNeasy Blood and Tissue Kit and sent frozen to Adaptive Biotechnologies for TCR sequencing. High-throughput TCR-beta CDR3 sequencing of genomic DNA from most patients was performed by Adaptive Biotechnologies. On the study's bioinformatics: TCR sequencing data were retrieved from Adaptive's ImmunoSEQ software for around 19 patients, whereas three other patients were processed with MiXCR and VDJtools. To correct CD4 versus CD8 sorting errors, sequences present in both subsets at a frequency ratio below 5:1 were removed. CDR3 nucleotide sequences shared between donor and recipient were removed because their origin could not be assigned. To count as alloreactive, a clone needed at least 2-fold expansion over unstimulated cells and a minimum CFSE-low frequency of 0.002% (template counts) or 0.001% (read counts). Mappable clones were those detected in sequenced pre-transplant spleen, lymph node, or MLR CFSE-low populations of the donor or recipient. The cumulative frequency of alloreactive clones was calculated as a percentage of all sequences, weighted by copy number. TCRdb stores this immuneACCESS table with in-frame sequences only. Part of the clones is absent; in the studies checked, under half of the shortfall reflects unresolved V genes, and no reason is known for the rest. V and J calls and clone size are as listed in that table; D and trimming were resolved from the DNA. The sample table records about 90,000 clones; roughly 93% of these occur just once. Around 1.1% of the sample comes from the top ten.

This sample was taken from a study of graft-versus-host responses after intestinal transplantation (dated by TCRdb to 2020 to 2022). About the investigation overall: Recipients received multivisceral, liver-intestinal, or isolated intestinal transplants. Anti-thymocyte globulin induction was given to all recipients, followed by maintenance tacrolimus and steroids for 3 to 4 years. Graft-versus-host and host-versus-graft alloreactive T cell clones were tracked in the graft, circulation and bone marrow after intestinal transplantation using bulk TCR-beta CDR3 sequencing. To identify alloreactive clones, pre-transplant mixed lymphocyte reaction products were sequenced and then compared with unstimulated pre-transplant donor and recipient T cells. The cohort enrolled about 23 intestinal transplant recipients, one of whom was a retransplant, and 3 patients without pretransplant specimens were excluded. Donor T cell macrochimerism was defined as a peak of at least 4% donor T cells among recipient peripheral blood mononuclear cells. Rather than being sequenced by the commercial service, samples from a few later patients were sequenced in-house on an Illumina MiSeq and processed with MiXCR.

Summary of the overall study and its limitations: In the allografts of patients with donor T cell macrochimerism, GvH to HvG T cell clonal ratios were high. Conclusions were limited by the relatively low number and heterogeneity of intestinal transplant patients. Early after transplant, declines in HvG clones were associated with peak levels of circulating GvH clones. GvH clones were found in recipient bone marrow, and some of the GvH clones appeared earlier in ileal mucosa or blood, which is consistent with an intestinal mucosal origin.

The label giving this sample's time point can be read as: cells obtained before transplantation from donor or recipient. CD3+CD4+ and CD3+CD8+ populations were FACS-sorted from unstimulated pre-transplant donor and recipient cells taken from spleen or lymph nodes. Based on the germline V gene (reference sequence), the CDR1 and CDR2 sequences are LNHDA and SQIVND. Trimming leaves V shorter by 6 bases and J shorter by 3 bases, with the junction holding 5 bases beyond the gene matches. Counted from cysteine to phenylalanine, this CDR3 has 14 amino acids. The kept DNA is CDR3 alone, 42 bases in frame from the first base.

The source was unstimulated CD8+ T cells sorted from spleen or lymph node cells, collected before transplant. The sequence links TRBV19 to TRBJ1-5; 7 central bases correspond to TRBD1. The origin of this receptor is a human donor who was the organ donor for an intestinal transplant. The nucleotide sequence reads TGTGCCAGTAGGACAGGGATGGACAATCAGCCCCAGCATTTT. Its translation reads: CASRTGMDNQPQHF.